These 5 T cell receptor beta chains share one sample of origin, sequenced in a study of cytotoxic CD8 clonotypes in ibrutinib-treated CLL. Using immunoSEQ multiplex PCR, the repertoire was profiled, and TCRdb retains in-frame clones only, with some absent. The sample contains 150,000 to 200,000 clones, approximately 80% of which appear only once. The sample was PBMCs, taken after 24 months of ibrutinib treatment. These receptors originate from a human donor with chronic lymphocytic leukemia.

This chain joins TRBV4-1 and TRBJ2-1, with D hard to call. The V end was cut by 0 bases, the J end by 8 bases, with 11 bases between. CDR1 and CDR2 from the germline V gene are MGHRA and YSYEKL. This CDR3 spans 14 amino acids. In DNA, the CDR3 is TGCGCCAGCAGCCAAGATCCGTTGGAATATGAGCAGTTCTTC. Its translation: CASSQDPLEYEQFF.

The chain recombines TRBV28 with TRBJ2-3, with 11 bases aligning to TRBD1. Germline-derived CDR1 and CDR2 are MDHEN and SYDVKM. The CDR3 is 18 amino acids. The V gene end was trimmed by 2 bases and the J gene end by 9 bases; junction bases not matched to a gene: 16. The CDR3 loop is CASSLRTGGGSLAQTQYF. The CDR3 DNA reads TGTGCCAGCAGTTTACGGACAGGGGGCGGGTCACTAGCGCAGACGCAGTATTTT. Filled out from reference TRBV28 and TRBJ2-3, the complete variable domain reads DVKVTQSSRYLVKRTGEKVFLECVQDMDHENMFWYRQDPGLGLRLIYFSYDVKMKEKGDIPEGYSVSREKKERFSLILESASTNQTSMYLCASSLRTGGGSLAQTQYFGPGTRLTVL.

V usage is TRBV30 and J usage is TRBJ1-6, with D possibly matching TRBD1 (5 bases). The germline V gene encodes CDR1 GTSNPN and CDR2 SVGIG (reference sequence). The CDR3 length is 15 residues. Trimming pared 5 bases from V and 0 bases from J, leaving 11 bases between. The CDR3 nucleotides are TGTGCCTGGGGACACAGTGTCTCCTATAATTCACCCCTCCACTTT. Protein: CAWGHSVSYNSPLHF.

This chain joins TRBV7-9 and TRBJ1-5; D unresolved. Germline values: CDR1 SEHNR, CDR2 FQNEAQ (reference sequence). V shed 5 bases and J shed 7 bases, with 12 bases lying between them. The CDR3 loop spans 13 amino acids. CDR3 sequence reads: CASSAQDRQPQHF. The CDR3 DNA follows: TGTGCCAGCAGCGCCCAAGATAGACAGCCCCAGCATTTT. Drawing the rest from reference TRBV7-9 and TRBJ1-5, the complete variable domain is DTGVSQNPRHKITKRGQNVTFRCDPISEHNRLYWYRQTLGQGPEFLTYFQNEAQLEKSRLLSDRFSAERPKGSFSTLEIQRTEQGDSAMYLCASSAQDRQPQHFGDGTRLSIL.

This chain connects TRBV4-1 to TRBJ2-3; D is tentatively TRBD1 or TRBD2 (7 bases each). The V and J ends lost 0 bases and 0 bases respectively, with 10 bases between them. CDR1 is MGHRA, CDR2 YSYEKL, per germline. This CDR3 spans 16 amino acids. CDR3 amino acids: CASSQDQGGSTDTQYF. In DNA form, the CDR3 reads TGCGCCAGCAGCCAAGATCAGGGGGGGAGCACAGATACGCAGTATTTT.